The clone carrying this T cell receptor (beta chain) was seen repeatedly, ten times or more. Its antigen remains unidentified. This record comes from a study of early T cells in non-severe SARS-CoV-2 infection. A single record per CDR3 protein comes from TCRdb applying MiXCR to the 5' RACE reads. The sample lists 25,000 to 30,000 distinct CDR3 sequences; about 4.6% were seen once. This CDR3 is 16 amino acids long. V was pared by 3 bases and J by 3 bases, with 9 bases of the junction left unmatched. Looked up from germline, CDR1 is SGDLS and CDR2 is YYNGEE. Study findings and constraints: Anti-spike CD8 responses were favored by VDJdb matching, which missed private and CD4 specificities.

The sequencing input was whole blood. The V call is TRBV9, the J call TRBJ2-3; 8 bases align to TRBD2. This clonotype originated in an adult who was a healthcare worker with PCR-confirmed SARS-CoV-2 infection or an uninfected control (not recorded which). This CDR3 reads CASSASGGTGTDTQYF. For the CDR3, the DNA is TGTGCCAGCAGCGCAAGCGGGGGAACCGGGACAGATACGCAGTATTTT.